The 28 T cell receptor beta chains listed next were all sequenced from one sample in a study of blood T cell repertoires in COVID-19. TCRdb keeps only in-frame clones here, not all; method: immunoSEQ multiplex PCR. The table has about 120,000 clones, 65% to 90% seen once. The specimen sequenced was peripheral blood. Receptors originate from a man at least 80 years old with acute or convalescent COVID-19.

This sequence joins TRBV6-5 and TRBJ2-7, with TRBD2 identical over 11 bases. Germline CDR1 is MNHEY and CDR2 is SVGAGI. The CDR3 spans 13 residues. The junction had 3 bases not matched to a gene; V was cut back by 4 bases and J by 7 bases. CDR3 sequence (DNA): TGTGCCAGCAGTTGGGGACTAGCGGCGGAGCAGTACTTC. It is translated as CASSWGLAAEQYF.

V usage is TRBV2 and J usage is TRBJ2-3; D is possibly TRBD2 (6 bases). V gave up 4 bases and J gave up 1 base, with 12 bases separating them. Germline CDR1 SNHLY, CDR2 FYNNEI. There are 15 residues in the CDR3. The CDR3 DNA is TGTGCCAGCAGTGTCACGGGAGTTGGCACAGATACGCAGTATTTT. Amino acids: CASSVTGVGTDTQYF.

The J gene is TRBJ1-5, the V gene TRBV6-2 or TRBV6-3, with TRBD1 matching 7 bases. This CDR3 region has 15 residues. Germline CDR1 is MNHEY and CDR2 is SVGEGT. V was pared by 5 bases and J by 3 bases, with 7 bases of the junction left unmatched. The CDR3 region has the DNA TGTGCCAGCAGTCGACAGGGACGAGACAATCAGCCCCAGCATTTT. It yields the protein CASSRQGRDNQPQHF.

The rearrangement links TRBV5-1 to TRBJ1-1; 9 bases fit TRBD1. The germline V gene encodes CDR1 SGHRS and CDR2 YFSETQ. V trimming: 7 bases; J trimming: 4 bases; junction bases outside the gene matches: 5. This CDR3 comprises 13 residues. The CDR3 region is CASGTGSSTEAFF. The CDR3 nucleotides read TGCGCCAGCGGGACAGGGAGTAGCACTGAAGCTTTCTTT.

The chain joins TRBV7-9 to TRBJ1-2; the match to TRBD1 covers 7 bases. Germline V gene sequence: CDR1 SEHNR, CDR2 FQNEAQ (reference sequence). There are 16 residues in the CDR3. Trimming removed 5 bases from V and 6 bases from J; junction bases left unmatched: 15. CDR3 protein: CASSPAGLQGKDGYTF. The CDR3 nucleotides read TGTGCCAGCAGCCCCGCCGGATTACAGGGGAAGGATGGCTACACCTTC.

This chain connects TRBV19 to TRBJ1-1; TRBD1 agrees at 8 bases. This CDR3 spans 15 amino acids. Germline CDR1 and CDR2: LNHDA and SQIVND (reference sequence). The V and J ends lost 9 bases and 1 base, in that order; junction bases with no gene match: 10. CDR3 residues: CASRLTGGPNTEAFF. In nucleotides, the CDR3 is TGTGCCAGCCGTCTCACAGGGGGGCCGAACACTGAAGCTTTCTTT.

The rearrangement joins TRBV6-5 to TRBJ1-2, with a possible D match to TRBD1 (5 bases). CDR3 size: 14 residues. The germline gives CDR1 MNHEY, CDR2 SVGAGI. V lost 6 bases to trimming and J lost 1 base, with 12 bases between them. The CDR3 DNA sequence: TGTGCCAGCAGAAAGGCAGGGAATAACTATGGCTACACCTTC. Protein product: CASRKAGNNYGYTF.

The V gene is TRBV3-1 (or the pseudogene TRBV3-2), the J gene TRBJ2-1; no clear D gene. V was cut by 5 bases and J by 4 bases, with 12 bases left in between. Germline V CDR1 and CDR2: LGHDT, YNNKEL (reference sequence). The length of the CDR3 is 14 residues. In nucleotides, the CDR3 is TGTGCCAGCAGCAAGTCAGGCAGTTACAATGAGCAGTTCTTC. It codes for CASSKSGSYNEQFF.

The chain is built from TRBV18 and TRBJ2-4; the D is unclear. This CDR3 contains 13 residues. Deletions cut 6 bases from V and 4 bases from J, with 10 bases between. Germline assignment: CDR1 KGHSH and CDR2 LQKENI. CDR3 DNA sequence: TGTGCCAGCTCCCACAGCTCTAAAAACATTCAGTACTTC. Its protein product is CASSHSSKNIQYF. Full variable domain (rest looked up from reference TRBV18 and TRBJ2-4): NAGVMQNPRHLVRRRGQEARLRCSPMKGHSHVYWYRQLPEEGLKFMVYLQKENIIDESGMPKERFSAEFPKEGPSILRIQQVVRGDSAAYFCASSHSSKNIQYFGAGTRLSVL.

This clone has a handful of counts. The chain has TRBV5-1 and TRBJ1-2, with 9 bases identical to TRBD1. V was pared by 4 bases and J by 8 bases, with 12 bases of the junction left unmatched. Germline values: CDR1 SGHRS, CDR2 YFSETQ. The CDR3 runs 15 residues. The CDR3 loop reads CASSLPTGGAEGYTF. The CDR3 DNA reads TGCGCCAGCAGCCTCCCGACAGGGGGAGCGGAAGGCTACACCTTC.

The chain combines TRBV2 with TRBJ1-6; D gene ambiguous. This CDR3 region has 17 residues. V was pared by 4 bases and J by 7 bases, with 20 bases between. Germline-derived CDR1 and CDR2 are SNHLY and FYNNEI. CDR3 residues: CASSGRVPQATNSPLHF. CDR3 nucleotides: TGTGCCAGCAGTGGGCGGGTCCCCCAGGCAACAAATTCACCCCTCCACTTT.

Details on this clone: The same CDR3 can be traced to other DNA sequences in this sample. The chain employs TRBV5-1 and TRBJ2-7, with 10 nucleotides matching TRBD1. V lost 0 bases and J lost 6; bases outside the gene matches: 3. Germline V gene lookup returns CDR1 SGHRS and CDR2 YFSETQ. The CDR3 has 14 amino acids. The CDR3 protein is CASSLGQGASEQYF. The CDR3 nucleotides are TGCGCCAGCAGCTTGGGACAGGGGGCCTCCGAGCAGTACTTC.

The gene calls are TRBV27 and TRBJ2-7; D remains ambiguous. Germline assignment: CDR1 MNHEY and CDR2 SMNVEV (reference sequence). V shed 5 bases and J shed 3 bases, with 11 bases lying between them. This CDR3 spans 13 amino acids. DNA for the CDR3: TGTGCCAGCAGTAGAACAGAACTCTACGAGCAGTACTTC. As protein: CASSRTELYEQYF.

This clone was detected once. V and J are TRBV28 and TRBJ2-3; D may be TRBD2 (6 bases). V lost 5 bases and J 0 bases, leaving 12 bases between the germline ends. Germline-derived CDR1 and CDR2 are MDHEN and SYDVKM. The CDR3 contains 15 residues. CDR3 loop: CASSGGLLSTDTQYF. Written as DNA, the CDR3 is TGTGCCAGCAGTGGGGGACTGTTAAGCACAGATACGCAGTATTTT.

The sample holds one count of this clone. The chain is built from TRBV10-1 and TRBJ2-2; unclear D gene. CDR3 length: 14 residues. Trimming left V 8 bases short and J 5 bases short, with 15 bases between. CDR1 is WNHNN and CDR2 is SYGVQD in the germline V gene (reference sequence). The CDR3 protein is CASREGGSTGELFF. The CDR3, as DNA: TGCGCCAGCCGAGAAGGCGGATCTACCGGGGAGCTGTTTTTT.

The rearrangement links TRBV10-3 to TRBJ2-5, with 7 nucleotides matching TRBD2. Germline CDR1 reads ENHRY; CDR2 reads SYGVKD. The V segment lost 6 bases and the J segment 1 base; nucleotides outside the gene matches: 5. The CDR3 contains 14 residues. The CDR3, as DNA: TGTGCCATCAGCCCGGGGAGGGTCCAAGAGACCCAGTACTTC. Its translation is CAISPGRVQETQYF.

The chain has TRBV9 and TRBJ2-2; TRBD1 matches 9 bases. The germline gives CDR1 SGDLS, CDR2 YYNGEE. The CDR3 sequence is 15 residues long. The CDR3 here is CASSWDRVGTGELFF. CDR3 coding DNA: TGTGCGAGTAGTTGGGACAGGGTGGGCACCGGGGAGCTGTTTTTT. The complete variable domain, with remaining parts taken from reference TRBV9 and TRBJ2-2, reads DSGVTQTPKHLITATGQRVTLRCSPRSGDLSVYWYQQSLDQGLQFLIQYYNGEERAKGNILERFSAQQFPDLHSELNLSSLELGDSALYFCASSWDRVGTGELFFGEGSRLTVL.

This clone was counted once. The chain carries TRBV19 and TRBJ1-4; D is unresolved. The CDR3 contains 12 residues. Germline loops: CDR1 LNHDA, CDR2 SQIVND (reference sequence). V lost 3 bases and J 10 bases, leaving 9 bases between the germline ends. CDR3 bases: TGTGCCAGTAGTATCCCCGGGAGAAAACTGTTTTTT. Translation gives CASSIPGRKLFF.

The chain is built from TRBV19 and TRBJ1-1; 7 positions match TRBD1. Germline CDR1 reads LNHDA; CDR2 reads SQIVND (reference sequence). With V trimmed by 4 bases and J by 0 bases, 2 bases remained unmatched. CDR3 size: 14 residues. CDR3 loop: CASSTDRMNTEAFF. CDR3 in DNA: TGTGCCAGTAGTACGGACAGGATGAACACTGAAGCTTTCTTT.

J is TRBJ2-5 and V is TRBV4-3; tentative D call: TRBD2 (6 bases). Trimming pared 0 bases from V and 4 bases from J, leaving 18 bases between. The CDR3 spans 17 residues. Germline CDR1 LGHNA, CDR2 YSLEER. The CDR3 spells CASSQDRGAVGGETQYF. DNA of the CDR3: TGCGCCAGCAGCCAAGATCGGGGAGCGGTGGGGGGAGAGACCCAGTACTTC.

This clone appeared a single time. The chain uses TRBV28 and TRBJ1-1, with TRBD1 as a possible D gene (6 bases). The CDR3 sequence is 14 residues long. Germline lookup yields CDR1 MDHEN and CDR2 SYDVKM. V was trimmed by 2 bases and J by 4 bases, leaving 11 bases between them. CDR3 in DNA: TGTGCCAGCAGTTTAGCCAGGGGTGGCACTGAAGCTTTCTTT. Residues: CASSLARGGTEAFF. Full variable domain (outside the CDR3, taken from reference TRBV28 and TRBJ1-1): DVKVTQSSRYLVKRTGEKVFLECVQDMDHENMFWYRQDPGLGLRLIYFSYDVKMKEKGDIPEGYSVSREKKERFSLILESASTNQTSMYLCASSLARGGTEAFFGQGTRLTVV.

The rearrangement joins TRBV5-1 to TRBJ1-1; D ambiguous. CDR1 is SGHRS, CDR2 YFSETQ, per germline. The CDR3 totals 14 residues. V lost 6 bases, J lost 7 bases, and 19 bases lay in between. CDR3 in DNA: TGCGCCAGCATGGTCCGCCCCCAGATTAATGAAGCTTTCTTT. This sequence encodes CASMVRPQINEAFF.

The V gene is TRBV18, the J gene TRBJ1-2; D is perhaps TRBD1 (5 bases). With 3 bases removed from V and 7 bases from J, the gap between germline ends came to 15 bases. The CDR3 is 14 residues long. Germline V gene data show CDR1 as KGHSH and CDR2 as LQKENI. CDR3 amino acids: CASSPPAVTGGYTF. The CDR3 bases are TGTGCCAGCTCACCCCCGGCAGTCACAGGTGGCTACACCTTC. Full variable domain (rest looked up from reference TRBV18 and TRBJ1-2): NAGVMQNPRHLVRRRGQEARLRCSPMKGHSHVYWYRQLPEEGLKFMVYLQKENIIDESGMPKERFSAEFPKEGPSILRIQQVVRGDSAAYFCASSPPAVTGGYTFGSGTRLTVV.

The chain uses TRBV18 and TRBJ2-7, with D possibly TRBD1 on 6 matching bases. Germline V CDR1 and CDR2: KGHSH, LQKENI. CDR3 length equals 15 residues. Deletions cut 6 bases from V and 5 bases from J, with 20 bases between. This chain's CDR3 is CASSSRPGDMHEQYF. DNA for the CDR3: TGTGCCAGCTCCTCACGTCCAGGGGATATGCACGAGCAGTACTTC.

The chain employs TRBV30 and TRBJ2-3; 8 nucleotides line up with TRBD2. Trimming at V came to 3 bases and at J to 2 bases, leaving 4 bases not matched to a gene. The CDR3 is made up of 14 amino acids. Germline CDR1 and CDR2: GTSNPN and SVGIG (reference sequence). This CDR3 is CAWRPSGYTDTQYF. CDR3 bases: TGTGCCTGGAGACCTAGCGGGTACACAGATACGCAGTATTTT.

The rearrangement uses TRBV25-1 and TRBJ2-3, with 14 bases identical to TRBD2. The junction had 2 bases not matched to a gene; V was cut back by 1 base and J by 11 bases. From germline, CDR1 is MGHDK and CDR2 SYGVNS. This CDR3 is 14 amino acids long. DNA for the CDR3: TGTGCCAGCAGTGAATCGGGACTAGCGGGAGTGCAGTATTTT. Protein product: CASSESGLAGVQYF.

This clone showed up just a few times. This sequence joins TRBV2 and TRBJ1-2; D remains ambiguous. Trimming removed 1 base at V and 4 bases at J, with 13 bases between. Germline assignment: CDR1 SNHLY and CDR2 FYNNEI. This CDR3 is 15 amino acids long. The CDR3 coding sequence is TGTGCCAGCAGTGAAGTCGGCGTAGGGAGCTATGGCTACACCTTC. Translated, it gives CASSEVGVGSYGYTF.

This rearrangement joins TRBV4-3 to TRBJ2-7; 15 nucleotides match TRBD2. The germline V gene encodes CDR1 LGHNA and CDR2 YSLEER. V shed 4 bases and J 4 bases; nucleotides not matched to a gene: 2. This CDR3 comprises 15 residues. CDR3 region: CASSLGTSGRYEQYF. CDR3 DNA: TGCGCCAGCAGCCTTGGGACTAGCGGGAGGTACGAGCAGTACTTC.